A selection of T cell receptor beta chains follows, all from one sample in a study of T-cell reconstitution after alpha-beta-depleted transplantation in children. TCRdb called the PCR reads again in MiXCR, with one record for every CDR3 protein. The table lists hundreds of thousands of distinct CDR3 sequences, approximately 17% of them singletons. This specimen was PBMCs from the stem cell graft donor, taken from the stem cell graft. The receptors were gathered from a human donor who donated a stem cell graft to a child with acute myeloid leukemia. The CDR3 runs from the conserved cysteine through the conserved F or W. The order of the fields is D gene, CDR3 length, V gene, J gene, clone size, CDR3 protein, CDR3 DNA. The D gene is left open where the match is weak. Size is omitted from some rows. Given values are once, few, many or a class for expanded clones.

.	12	TRBV20-1	TRBJ1-2	many	CSAPPFYYGYTF	TGCAGTGCTCCCCCGTTTTACTATGGCTACACCTTC
TRBD2	14	TRBV20-1	TRBJ2-5	many	CSAQAQRGGETQYF	TGCAGTGCCCAGGCCCAGCGGGGAGGAGAGACCCAGTACTTC
.	15	TRBV7-2	TRBJ1-2	.	CASTSTPGGLSGYTF	TGTGCCAGCACCTCTACTCCTGGGGGGTTGTCTGGCTACACCTTC
.	13	TRBV7-3	TRBJ1-1	.	CASSLMKDTEAFF	TGTGCCAGCAGCTTAATGAAGGACACTGAAGCTTTCTTT
.	15	TRBV29-1	TRBJ1-2	many	CSVADAVQGWYGYTF	TGCAGCGTTGCTGATGCGGTACAGGGCTGGTATGGCTACACCTTC
TRBD1	17	TRBV10-3	TRBJ1-6	many	CAISTSDTGAGNSPLHF	TGTGCCATCAGCACCTCGGATACAGGGGCAGGTAATTCACCCCTCCACTTT
.	15	TRBV12-3/TRBV12-4	TRBJ1-2	many	CASRPSTASLYGYTF	TGTGCCAGCAGGCCCTCGACAGCTAGCCTCTATGGCTACACCTTC
TRBD1	16	TRBV7-2	TRBJ2-7	few	CASSSHEGTGRGEQYF	TGTGCCAGCAGCTCCCACGAAGGGACAGGGAGAGGCGAGCAGTACTTC
TRBD1	14	TRBV5-6	TRBJ1-1	many	CASSSETTGPEAFF	TGTGCCAGCAGCTCCGAAACGACAGGGCCTGAAGCTTTCTTT
.	17	TRBV5-4	TRBJ1-5	once	CASSFLDGLNSNQPQHF	TGTGCCAGCAGCTTCCTGGACGGACTTAATAGCAATCAGCCCCAGCATTTT
.	13	TRBV20-1	TRBJ1-1	.	CSARVGGGTEAFF	TGCAGTGCTAGAGTAGGGGGGGGAACTGAAGCTTTCTTT
.	12	TRBV6-2/TRBV6-3	TRBJ2-7	.	CASRGAGSEQYF	TGTGCCAGCAGGGGGGCCGGGAGCGAGCAGTACTTC
TRBD2	14	TRBV7-3	TRBJ2-3	.	CASSPLAVTDTQYF	TGTGCCAGCAGCCCACTAGCGGTCACAGATACGCAGTATTTT
.	14	TRBV5-1	TRBJ2-3	.	CASSLRAGTDTQYF	TGCGCCAGCAGCTTGCGCGCGGGCACAGATACGCAGTATTTT
.	14	TRBV6-5	TRBJ1-1	many	CASSSSGGAQGAFF	TGTGCCAGCAGTTCCAGTGGGGGGGCGCAGGGAGCTTTCTTT